One sample yielded the 17 T cell receptor beta chains listed below, sequenced in a study of T cells in Graves' hyperthyroidism and ophthalmopathy. RNA transcripts yielded amplified TCR beta CDR3 regions. The study used the HTBI primer set for a first-round RT-PCR of the TCR CDR3. MiXCR, run by TCRdb on the multiplex PCR reads, gives a single entry per CDR3 protein. The table records 450,000 to 650,000 distinct CDR3 sequences, about 14% of them present only once. What was sequenced was blood. Every receptor here comes from a woman aged 18-29 years with Graves' ophthalmopathy.

This clonotype has at least ten counts. This rearrangement joins TRBV7-6 to TRBJ2-5, with D hard to call. V was trimmed by 0 bases and J by 5 bases, leaving 7 bases between them. Germline assignment: CDR1 SGHVS and CDR2 FNYEAQ. The CDR3 is 13 amino acids. The CDR3 here is CASSLAPRETQYF. As DNA, the CDR3 is TGTGCCAGCAGCTTAGCGCCGCGGGAGACCCAGTACTTC.

This clonotype was picked up many times. The rearrangement uses TRBV15 and TRBJ2-3, with D unclear. The germline CDR1 and CDR2 sequences are LNHNV and YYDKDF (reference sequence). Trimming stripped 8 bases from V and 4 bases from J, with 10 bases between. This CDR3 has 12 amino acids. In nucleotides, the CDR3 is TGTGCCACCGCGAGGAGCGCAGATACGCAGTATTTT. This codes for CATARSADTQYF.

This clonotype was counted at least ten times. The chain combines TRBV20-1 with TRBJ2-5; D gene uncertain. Germline-derived CDR1 and CDR2 are DFQATT and SNEGSKA (reference sequence). Between the trimmed V and J ends, which lost 3 bases and 5 bases, there was a span of 10 bases. CDR3 length: 12 amino acids. DNA for the CDR3: TGCAGTGCTAGCCCAGGATCCGAGACCCAGTACTTC. Protein sequence: CSASPGSETQYF.

The chain is built from TRBV19 and TRBJ2-7; D is possibly TRBD1 (7 bases). The germline V and J ends were trimmed by 5 bases and 2 bases, with 19 bases remaining between them. Germline loops: CDR1 LNHDA, CDR2 SQIVND (reference sequence). The CDR3 runs 16 residues. The CDR3 is CASSPEGGTAAYEQYF. In DNA, the CDR3 is TGTGCCAGTAGTCCTGAGGGCGGGACAGCCGCCTACGAGCAGTACTTC.

J is TRBJ1-2 and V is TRBV19; 9 bases align to TRBD1. With V trimmed by 3 bases and J by 3 bases, 2 bases remained unmatched. CDR3 length: 14 residues. Per germline, CDR1 LNHDA and CDR2 SQIVND (reference sequence). Here the CDR3 reads CASSIRTGDYGYTF. The CDR3, as DNA: TGTGCCAGTAGTATTCGGACAGGGGACTATGGCTACACCTTC.

V usage is TRBV18 and J usage is TRBJ1-6; no clear D. The V end was cut by 4 bases, the J end by 8 bases, with 15 bases between. The CDR3 extends over 15 amino acids. Germline CDR1 is KGHSH and CDR2 is LQKENI. The CDR3 sequence: CASSLEGSLYSPLHF. Written as DNA, the CDR3 is TGTGCCAGCTCACTTGAGGGAAGTTTGTATTCACCCCTCCACTTT.

This clonotype was counted at least ten times. The chain is built from TRBV7-2 and TRBJ2-3; D uncertain. The CDR3 consists of 12 residues. Trimming removed 6 bases from V and 2 bases from J, with 6 bases in between. Germline V lookup: CDR1 SGHTA, CDR2 FQGNSA. The CDR3 loop reads CASRANTDTQYF. The CDR3 DNA is TGTGCCAGCAGGGCTAACACAGATACGCAGTATTTT.

Note on this clonotype: A read error is possible here, since a much larger clone lies one base away. The chain uses TRBV18 and TRBJ2-7, with 8 nucleotides matching TRBD1. CDR1 and CDR2 from the germline V gene are KGHSH and LQKENI. The CDR3 is made up of 18 amino acids. Trimming took 0 bases from V and 3 from J; bases not matched to a gene: 13. The CDR3 DNA reads TGTGCCAGCTCACCACCCCGCTCAGGGGGCCCGACAGGCTACGAGCAGTACTTC. As protein: CASSPPRSGGPTGYEQYF.

About this clonotype: A much larger clone lies a single base off, so this may be a read error. The rearrangement joins TRBV28 to TRBJ2-2, with D perhaps TRBD1 or TRBD2 (6 bases each). V was clipped by 11 bases and J by 6 bases, with 16 bases between them. CDR1 and CDR2 from the germline V gene are MDHEN and SYDVKM. This CDR3 is built from 13 residues. The CDR3 here is CAGGGGKPGELFF. The DNA of the CDR3 is TGTGCCGGTGGGGGCGGGAAACCCGGGGAGCTGTTTTTT.

This clonotype was counted at least ten times. This chain links TRBV20-1 with TRBJ1-1; 7 bases line up with TRBD1. The CDR3 contains 15 residues. J lost 4 bases, V lost 2 bases, and 10 bases had no gene match. CDR1 and CDR2 (germline): DFQATT, SNEGSKA (reference sequence). CDR3 in amino acids: CSARPPTGSGTEAFF. CDR3 coding DNA: TGCAGTGCTAGACCTCCGACAGGGTCGGGCACTGAAGCTTTCTTT.

This clonotype was observed many times. The chain links TRBV2 to TRBJ1-4; TRBD1 is a possible D gene (6 bases). Trimming shortened V by 6 bases and J by 0 bases, and 20 bases separated the two germline ends. The CDR3 totals 18 residues. Germline loops: CDR1 SNHLY, CDR2 FYNNEI. The CDR3 loop is CASSDLDRIFATNEKLFF. In DNA form, the CDR3 reads TGTGCCAGCAGCGATCTCGACAGGATTTTTGCAACTAATGAAAAACTGTTTTTT. Based on the CDR3 plus reference TRBV2 and TRBJ1-4, the full variable domain is EPEVTQTPSHQVTQMGQEVILRCVPISNHLYFYWYRQILGQKVEFLVSFYNNEISEKSEIFDDQFSVERPDGSNFTLKIRSTKLEDSAMYFCASSDLDRIFATNEKLFFGSGTQLSVL.

The chain is built from TRBV6-4 and TRBJ2-5; 12 positions match TRBD2. Looked up from germline, CDR1 is MRHNA and CDR2 is SNTAGT. This CDR3 spans 17 amino acids. With V trimmed by 5 bases and J by 1 base, 8 bases remained unmatched. CDR3 region: CASSSFTSGGLQETQYF. CDR3 in DNA: TGTGCCAGCAGTTCTTTCACTAGCGGGGGGCTCCAAGAGACCCAGTACTTC.

The gene calls are TRBV7-9 and TRBJ1-4; 9 bases are a match to TRBD1. The CDR3 is made up of 18 amino acids. CDR1 is SEHNR and CDR2 is FQNEAQ in the germline V gene (reference sequence). V trimming: 4 bases; J trimming: 8 bases; junction bases outside the gene matches: 17. The CDR3 nucleotides read TGTGCCAGCAGCTCTAGATTTAGGACCGGGACAGGGCGAGAAAAACTGTTTTTT. Amino acid sequence: CASSSRFRTGTGREKLFF.

This clonotype was counted many times. The chain joins TRBV20-1 to TRBJ2-7, with 13 bases matching TRBD2. Germline-derived CDR1 and CDR2 are DFQATT and SNEGSKA (reference sequence). The junction had 3 bases not matched to a gene; V was cut back by 1 base and J by 6 bases. The CDR3 covers 14 residues. The CDR3 DNA reads as TGCAGTGCTAGAGTAGGACTAGCGGGAGTCGAGCAGTACTTC. It specifies CSARVGLAGVEQYF.

This clonotype was seen many times. The V and J genes are TRBV6-1 and TRBJ2-7; tentatively, D is TRBD1 (6 bases). Germline-derived CDR1 and CDR2 are MNHNS and SASEGT. The CDR3 has 16 residues. The ends were cut back, 5 bases at V and 3 bases at J, with 20 bases in the middle. CDR3 amino acids: CASSYKNREGGYEQYF. Written as DNA, the CDR3 is TGTGCCAGCAGTTACAAAAACAGGGAAGGGGGCTACGAGCAGTACTTC.

This clonotype was counted at least ten times. This chain uses TRBV11-2 with TRBJ1-1, with 8 bases lining up with TRBD1. V gave up 5 bases and J gave up 5 bases; unmatched junction bases: 10. The CDR3 runs 15 residues. Germline-derived CDR1 and CDR2 are SGHAT and FQNNGV. CDR3 loop: CASSTPRGRLTEAFF. CDR3 in DNA: TGTGCCAGCAGCACTCCCAGGGGGCGCCTAACTGAAGCTTTCTTT.

The chain carries TRBV15 and TRBJ2-3; TRBD2 agrees at 9 bases. After removal of 1 base from V and 4 bases from J, the junction contained 9 bases not matched to a gene. Per the germline V gene, CDR1 is LNHNV and CDR2 is YYDKDF (reference sequence). The CDR3 spans 17 residues. CDR3 nucleotides: TGTGCCACCAGCAGAGTAATAGCGGGAGCGGGCCCAGATACGCAGTATTTT. This translates into CATSRVIAGAGPDTQYF.